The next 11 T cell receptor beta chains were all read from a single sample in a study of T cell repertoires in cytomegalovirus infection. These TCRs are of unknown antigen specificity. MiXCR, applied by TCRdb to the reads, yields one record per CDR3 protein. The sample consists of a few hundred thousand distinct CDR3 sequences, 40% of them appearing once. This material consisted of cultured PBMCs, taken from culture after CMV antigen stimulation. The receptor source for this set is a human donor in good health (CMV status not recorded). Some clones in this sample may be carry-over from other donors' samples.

CDR3 sequence (DNA): TGTGCCAGCAGCCTCCTTACAGGGGGAGGAACTGAAGCTTTCTTT. Its protein is CASSLLTGGGTEAFF. The V call is TRBV7-2, the J call TRBJ1-1, with 8 bases identical to TRBD1. Germline V gene data show CDR1 as SGHTA and CDR2 as FQGNSA. J lost 5 bases, V lost 5 bases, and 10 bases had no gene match. This CDR3 contains 15 residues.

This CDR3 is CASSPGGPQDTQYF. The CDR3 bases are TGTGCCAGCAGCCCCGGGGGGCCTCAAGATACGCAGTATTTT. The genes are TRBV28 and TRBJ2-3; a possible D gene is TRBD2 (7 bases). The CDR3 totals 14 residues. V shed 6 bases and J shed 5 bases, with 15 bases lying between them. CDR1 and CDR2 (germline): MDHEN, SYDVKM.

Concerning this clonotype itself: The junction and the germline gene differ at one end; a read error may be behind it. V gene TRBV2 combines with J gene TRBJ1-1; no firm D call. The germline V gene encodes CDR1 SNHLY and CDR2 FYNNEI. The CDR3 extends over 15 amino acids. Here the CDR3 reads CANSISLLMNTEAFF. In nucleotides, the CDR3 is TGTGCCAACAGTATCAGCCTCCTTATGAACACTGAAGCTTTCTTT.

DNA for the CDR3: TGTGCCAGCTCACCAGGGGGAGGGAGGACCTACAATGAGCAGTTCTTC. It yields the protein CASSPGGGRTYNEQFF. The chain joins TRBV18 to TRBJ2-1; 7 bases align to TRBD2. Germline V lookup: CDR1 KGHSH, CDR2 LQKENI. With V trimmed by 2 bases and J by 2 bases, 6 bases remained unmatched. The CDR3 has 16 amino acids.

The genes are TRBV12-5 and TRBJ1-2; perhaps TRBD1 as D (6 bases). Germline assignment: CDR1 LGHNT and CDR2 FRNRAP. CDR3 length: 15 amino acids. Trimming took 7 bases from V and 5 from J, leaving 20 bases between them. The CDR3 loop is CASDQPLQGSYGYTF. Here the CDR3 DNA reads TGTGCTAGTGATCAACCCTTACAGGGATCGTATGGCTACACCTTC.

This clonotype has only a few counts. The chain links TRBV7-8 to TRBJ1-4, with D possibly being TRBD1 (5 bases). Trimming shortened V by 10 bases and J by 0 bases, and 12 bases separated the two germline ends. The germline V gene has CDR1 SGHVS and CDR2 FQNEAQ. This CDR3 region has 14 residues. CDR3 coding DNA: TGTGCCACGGGACCTATAGCAACTAATGAAAAACTGTTTTTT. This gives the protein CATGPIATNEKLFF.

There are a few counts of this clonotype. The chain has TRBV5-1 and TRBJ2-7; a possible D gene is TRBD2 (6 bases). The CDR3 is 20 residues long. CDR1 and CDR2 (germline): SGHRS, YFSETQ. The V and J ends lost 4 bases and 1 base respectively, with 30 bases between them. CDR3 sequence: CASSPIFGGGSQEWSYEQYF. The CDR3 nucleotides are TGCGCCAGCAGCCCAATTTTTGGGGGAGGATCTCAGGAATGGTCCTACGAGCAGTACTTC.

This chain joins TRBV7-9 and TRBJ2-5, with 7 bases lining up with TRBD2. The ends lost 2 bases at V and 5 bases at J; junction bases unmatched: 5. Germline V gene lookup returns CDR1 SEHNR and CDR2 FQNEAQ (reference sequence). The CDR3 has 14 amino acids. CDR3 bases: TGTGCCAGCAGCTTACCGGGGGGACGGGAGACCCAGTACTTC. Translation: CASSLPGGRETQYF.

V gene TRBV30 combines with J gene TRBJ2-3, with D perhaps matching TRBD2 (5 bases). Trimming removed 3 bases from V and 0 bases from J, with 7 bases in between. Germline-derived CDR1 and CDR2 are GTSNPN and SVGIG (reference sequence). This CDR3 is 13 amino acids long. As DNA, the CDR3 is TGTGCCTGGAGAGCGGCAAGCACAGATACGCAGTATTTT. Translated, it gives CAWRAASTDTQYF.

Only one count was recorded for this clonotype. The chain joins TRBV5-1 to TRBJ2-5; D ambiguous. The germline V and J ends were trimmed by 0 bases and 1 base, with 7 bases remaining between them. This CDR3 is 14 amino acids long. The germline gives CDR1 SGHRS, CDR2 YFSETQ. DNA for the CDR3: TGCGCCAGCAGCTTGGTGTCAATCCAAGAGACCCAGTACTTC. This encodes CASSLVSIQETQYF. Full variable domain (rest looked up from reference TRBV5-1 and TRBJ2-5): KAGVTQTPRYLIKTRGQQVTLSCSPISGHRSVSWYQQTPGQGLQFLFEYFSETQRNKGNFPGRFSGRQFSNSRSEMNVSTLELGDSALYLCASSLVSIQETQYFGPGTRLLVL.

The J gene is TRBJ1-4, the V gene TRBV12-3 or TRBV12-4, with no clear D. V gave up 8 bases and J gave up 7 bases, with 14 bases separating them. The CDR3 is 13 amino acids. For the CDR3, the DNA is TGTGCCAGCTCTCTGGCAGGAGGTGAAAAACTGTTTTTT. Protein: CASSLAGGEKLFF.